This T cell receptor beta chain came from a study of cytomegalovirus exposure and HLA in healthy donors. In regard to this clone: Its antigen is undetermined.

Study observations and caveats: Most likely, a cluster of highly shared sequence variants arose as a sequencing artifact. Reports showed the classifier diagnosing cytomegalovirus status with high specificity and sensitivity. Analysis was carried out at a later point, and it linked a missense DCLRE1C variant to TCR beta V- and J-gene trimming.

All the people who gave samples were healthy bone marrow donors. CDR1 and CDR2 (germline): MNHEY, SVGAGI. The CDR3 contains 14 residues. Trimming removed 6 bases from V and 0 bases from J, with 9 bases in between. In the PCR, 60 Vbeta and 13 Jbeta primers were used. Assay used: immunoSEQ multiplex PCR; TCRdb lists only in-frame clones, some missing. Here the sample spans more than 45,000 clones, less than 85% being singletons. The V call is TRBV6-5, the J call TRBJ1-3; a weak D match, TRBD1 (5 bases). Sample: PBMCs. This TCR came from a woman aged 55-70 years in good health and CMV-seropositive. DNA of the CDR3: TGTGCCAGCAGGGGACTAATCTCTGGAAACACCATATATTTT. Protein: CASRGLISGNTIYF.